The entry below describes one T cell receptor beta chain. The antigen is unknown. CDR1 and CDR2 (germline): MDHEN, SYDVKM. With 7 bases removed from V and 5 bases from J, the gap between germline ends came to 15 bases. The CDR3 runs 13 residues. TCRdb's copy holds only in-frame clones and misses some; the assay was immunoSEQ multiplex PCR. Of 25,000 to 30,000 clones in the sample, 70% to 85% were seen once. This sample is part of a study of somatic mutations in cytotoxic T cells in rheumatoid arthritis. The study's findings and limits: Greater age accompanied higher CD8+ clonality in rheumatoid arthritis patients, a pattern that was absent in healthy controls.

The clonotype was recovered from a woman between 18 and 29 years old in good health. The sequencing sample was made of CD8+ T cells sorted from blood. This rearrangement joins TRBV28 to TRBJ2-7; D gene ambiguous. The CDR3 sequence: CASIEEGVHEQYF. CDR3 bases: TGTGCCAGCATCGAAGAAGGAGTCCACGAGCAGTACTTC.